This T cell receptor (beta chain) was sequenced during a study of technical replicates of blood from several donors. This CDR3 is built from 13 residues. The germline V gene encodes CDR1 SGHRS and CDR2 YFSETQ. The ends lost 7 bases at V and 5 bases at J; junction bases unmatched: 7. TCRdb keeps only in-frame clones here, not all; method: immunoSEQ multiplex PCR. This sample has some 60,000 clones, with roughly 86% found just once. The sequencing sample was made of PBMCs. This sequence joins TRBV5-1 and TRBJ2-7; TRBD1 matches at 9 bases. The clonotype originates from a human donor in good health. Some clones in this sample may be carry-over from other donors' samples. The CDR3 nucleotides read TGCGCCAGCCAGGGACAGGGATTAAACGAGCAGTACTTC. The encoded protein is CASQGQGLNEQYF.